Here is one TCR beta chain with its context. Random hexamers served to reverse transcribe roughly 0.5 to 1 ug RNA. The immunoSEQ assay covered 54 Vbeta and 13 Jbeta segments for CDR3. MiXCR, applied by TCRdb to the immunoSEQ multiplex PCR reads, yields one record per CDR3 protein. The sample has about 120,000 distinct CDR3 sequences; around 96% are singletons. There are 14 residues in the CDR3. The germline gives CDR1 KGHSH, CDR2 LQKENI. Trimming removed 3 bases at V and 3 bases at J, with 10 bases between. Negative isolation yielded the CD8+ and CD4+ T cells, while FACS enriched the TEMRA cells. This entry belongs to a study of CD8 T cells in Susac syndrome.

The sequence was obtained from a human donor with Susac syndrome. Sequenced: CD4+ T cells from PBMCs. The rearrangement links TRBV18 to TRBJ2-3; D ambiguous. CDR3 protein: CASSPTPATDTQYF. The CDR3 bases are TGTGCCAGCTCACCGACCCCGGCGACAGATACGCAGTATTTT.